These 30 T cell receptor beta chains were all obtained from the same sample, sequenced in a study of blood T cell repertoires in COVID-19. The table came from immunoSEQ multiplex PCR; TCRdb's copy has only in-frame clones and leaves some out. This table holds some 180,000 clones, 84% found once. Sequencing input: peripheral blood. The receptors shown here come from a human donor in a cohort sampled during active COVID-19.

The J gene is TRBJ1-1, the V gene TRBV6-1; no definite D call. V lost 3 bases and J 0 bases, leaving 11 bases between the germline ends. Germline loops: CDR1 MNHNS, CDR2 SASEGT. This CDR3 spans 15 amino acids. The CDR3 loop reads CASSEARGMNTEAFF. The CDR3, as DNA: TGTGCCAGCAGTGAGGCCCGGGGAATGAACACTGAAGCTTTCTTT.

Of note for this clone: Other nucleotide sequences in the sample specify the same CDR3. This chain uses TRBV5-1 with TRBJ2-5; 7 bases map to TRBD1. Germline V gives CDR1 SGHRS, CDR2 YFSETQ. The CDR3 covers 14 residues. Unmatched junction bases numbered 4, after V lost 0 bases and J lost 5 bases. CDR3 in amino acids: CASSLEGAGETQYF. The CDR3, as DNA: TGCGCCAGCAGCTTGGAGGGGGCCGGGGAGACCCAGTACTTC.

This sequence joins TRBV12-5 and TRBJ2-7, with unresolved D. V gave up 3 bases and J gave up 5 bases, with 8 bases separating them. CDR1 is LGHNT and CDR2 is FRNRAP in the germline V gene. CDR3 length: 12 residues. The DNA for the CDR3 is TGTGCTAGTGGTTTAAGCCCGGACGAGCAGTACTTC. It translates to CASGLSPDEQYF. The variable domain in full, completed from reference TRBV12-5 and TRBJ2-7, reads DARVTQTPRHKVTEMGQEVTMRCQPILGHNTVFWYRQTMMQGLELLAYFRNRAPLDDSGMPKDRFSAEMPDATLATLKIQPSEPRDSAVYFCASGLSPDEQYFGPGTRLTVT.

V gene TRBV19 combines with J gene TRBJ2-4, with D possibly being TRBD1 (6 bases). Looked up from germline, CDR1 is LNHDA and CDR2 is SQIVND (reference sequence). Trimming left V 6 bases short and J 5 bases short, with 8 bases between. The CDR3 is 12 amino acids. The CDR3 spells CASSYRENIQYF. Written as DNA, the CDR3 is TGTGCCAGTAGCTACAGGGAAAACATTCAGTACTTC.

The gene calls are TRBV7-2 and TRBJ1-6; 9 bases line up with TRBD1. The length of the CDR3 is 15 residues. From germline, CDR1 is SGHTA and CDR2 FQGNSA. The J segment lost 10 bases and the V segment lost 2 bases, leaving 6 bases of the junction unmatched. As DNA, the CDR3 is TGTGCCAGCAGCTTACCGGGACAGGGATGGTCACCCCTCCACTTT. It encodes CASSLPGQGWSPLHF.

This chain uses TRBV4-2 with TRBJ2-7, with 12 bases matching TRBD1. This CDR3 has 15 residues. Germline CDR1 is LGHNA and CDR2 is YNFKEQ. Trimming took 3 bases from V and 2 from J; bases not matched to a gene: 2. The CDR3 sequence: CASSQGDRGPYEQYF. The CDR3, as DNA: TGTGCCAGCAGCCAGGGGGACAGGGGGCCCTACGAGCAGTACTTC.

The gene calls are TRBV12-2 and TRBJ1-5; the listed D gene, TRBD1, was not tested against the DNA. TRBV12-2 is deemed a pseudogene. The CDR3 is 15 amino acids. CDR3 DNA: TGTGCAAGTCGCTTAGCCCAGGGGGCCCGGCAGCCCCAGCATTTT. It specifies CASRLAQGARQPQHF.

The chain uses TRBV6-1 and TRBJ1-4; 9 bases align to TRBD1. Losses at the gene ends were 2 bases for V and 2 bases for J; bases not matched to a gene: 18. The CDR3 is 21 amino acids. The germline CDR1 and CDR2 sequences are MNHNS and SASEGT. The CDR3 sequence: CASSEKPTGGAWATTNEKLFF. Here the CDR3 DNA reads TGTGCCAGCAGTGAAAAGCCTACAGGGGGCGCATGGGCCACTACTAATGAAAAACTGTTTTTT.

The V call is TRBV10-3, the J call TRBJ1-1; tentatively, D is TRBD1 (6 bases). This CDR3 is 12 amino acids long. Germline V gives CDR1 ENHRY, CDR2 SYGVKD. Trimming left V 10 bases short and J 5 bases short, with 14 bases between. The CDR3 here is CATQGPGTEAFF. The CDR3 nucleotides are TGTGCCACCCAGGGGCCGGGTACTGAAGCTTTCTTT.

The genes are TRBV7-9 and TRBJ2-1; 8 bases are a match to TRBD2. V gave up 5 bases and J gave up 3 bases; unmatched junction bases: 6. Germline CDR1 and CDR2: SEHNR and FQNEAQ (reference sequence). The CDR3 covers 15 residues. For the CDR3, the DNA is TGTGCCAGCAGCCCCAGCGGGAGTGGCTACAATGAGCAGTTCTTC. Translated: CASSPSGSGYNEQFF.

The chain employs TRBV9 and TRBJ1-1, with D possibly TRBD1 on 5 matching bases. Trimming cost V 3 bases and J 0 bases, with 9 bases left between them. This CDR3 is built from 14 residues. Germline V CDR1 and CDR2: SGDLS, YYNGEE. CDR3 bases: TGTGCCAGCAGCGCCACACAGGTGAACACTGAAGCTTTCTTT. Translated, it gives CASSATQVNTEAFF.

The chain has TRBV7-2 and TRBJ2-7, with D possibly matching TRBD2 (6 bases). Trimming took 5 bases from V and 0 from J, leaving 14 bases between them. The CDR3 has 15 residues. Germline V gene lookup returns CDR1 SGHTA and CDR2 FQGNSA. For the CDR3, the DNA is TGTGCCAGCAGCAATAGGGATAGCGGCTCCTACGAGCAGTACTTC. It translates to CASSNRDSGSYEQYF.

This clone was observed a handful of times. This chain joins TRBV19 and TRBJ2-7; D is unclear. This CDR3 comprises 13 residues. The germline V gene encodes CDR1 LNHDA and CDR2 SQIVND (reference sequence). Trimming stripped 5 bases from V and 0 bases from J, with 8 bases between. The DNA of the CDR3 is TGTGCCAGTAGTCCGCAGAACTCCTACGAGCAGTACTTC. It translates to CASSPQNSYEQYF.

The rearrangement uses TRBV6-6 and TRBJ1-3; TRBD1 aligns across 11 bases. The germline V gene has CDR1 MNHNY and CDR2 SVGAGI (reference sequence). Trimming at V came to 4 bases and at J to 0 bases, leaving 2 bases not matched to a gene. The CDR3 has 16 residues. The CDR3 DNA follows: TGTGCCAGCAGTTGGGACAGGGGGAGCTCTGGAAACACCATATATTTT. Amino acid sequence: CASSWDRGSSGNTIYF.

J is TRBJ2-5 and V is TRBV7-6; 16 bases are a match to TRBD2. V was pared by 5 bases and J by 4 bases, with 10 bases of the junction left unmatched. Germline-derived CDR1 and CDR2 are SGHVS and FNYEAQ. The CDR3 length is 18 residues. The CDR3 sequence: CASSLLPGTSGRGETQYF. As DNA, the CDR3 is TGTGCCAGCAGCCTGTTACCTGGGACTAGCGGGAGGGGAGAGACCCAGTACTTC.

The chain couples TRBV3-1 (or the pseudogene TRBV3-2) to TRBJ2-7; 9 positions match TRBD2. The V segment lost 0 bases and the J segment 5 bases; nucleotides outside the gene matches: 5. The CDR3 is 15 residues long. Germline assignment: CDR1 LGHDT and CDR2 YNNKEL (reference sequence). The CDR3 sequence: CASSQDLASGDEQYF. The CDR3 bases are TGTGCCAGCAGCCAAGATCTGGCTAGCGGGGACGAGCAGTACTTC.

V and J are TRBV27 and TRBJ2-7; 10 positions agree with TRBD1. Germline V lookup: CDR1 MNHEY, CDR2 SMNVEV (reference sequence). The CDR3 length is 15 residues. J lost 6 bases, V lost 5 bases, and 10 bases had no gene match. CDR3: CASSISGTGASEQYF. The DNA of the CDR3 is TGTGCCAGCAGTATCTCCGGGACAGGGGCATCCGAGCAGTACTTC.

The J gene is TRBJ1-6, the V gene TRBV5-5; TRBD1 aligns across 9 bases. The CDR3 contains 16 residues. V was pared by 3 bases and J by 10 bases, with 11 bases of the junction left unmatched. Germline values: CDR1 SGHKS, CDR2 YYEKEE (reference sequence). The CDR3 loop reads CASSSQQGARGSPLHF. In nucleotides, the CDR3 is TGTGCCAGCAGCTCCCAACAGGGGGCGCGAGGATCACCCCTCCACTTT. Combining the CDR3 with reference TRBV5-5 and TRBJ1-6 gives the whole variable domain DAGVTQSPTHLIKTRGQQVTLRCSPISGHKSVSWYQQVLGQGPQFIFQYYEKEERGRGNFPDRFSARQFPNYSSELNVNALLLGDSALYLCASSSQQGARGSPLHFGNGTRLTVT.

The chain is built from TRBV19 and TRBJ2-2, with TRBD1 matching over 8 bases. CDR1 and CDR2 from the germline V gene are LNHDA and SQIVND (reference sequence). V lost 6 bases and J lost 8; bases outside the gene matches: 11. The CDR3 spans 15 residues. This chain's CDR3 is CASSLIGQGSGELFF. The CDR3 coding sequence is TGTGCCAGTAGCCTAATAGGACAGGGTTCGGGGGAGCTGTTTTTT.

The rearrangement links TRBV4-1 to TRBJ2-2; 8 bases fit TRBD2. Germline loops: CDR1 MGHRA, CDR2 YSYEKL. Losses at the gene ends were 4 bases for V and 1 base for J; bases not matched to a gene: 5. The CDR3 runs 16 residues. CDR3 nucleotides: TGCGCCAGCAGCCTAGGACTAGCAGAGAACACCGGGGAGCTGTTTTTT. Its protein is CASSLGLAENTGELFF.

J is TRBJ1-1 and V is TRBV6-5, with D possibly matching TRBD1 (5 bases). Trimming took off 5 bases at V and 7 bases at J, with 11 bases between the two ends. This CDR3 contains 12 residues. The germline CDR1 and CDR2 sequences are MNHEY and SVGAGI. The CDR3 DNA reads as TGTGCCAGCAGTCCTCGGGGGAGTGAAGCTTTCTTT. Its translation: CASSPRGSEAFF.

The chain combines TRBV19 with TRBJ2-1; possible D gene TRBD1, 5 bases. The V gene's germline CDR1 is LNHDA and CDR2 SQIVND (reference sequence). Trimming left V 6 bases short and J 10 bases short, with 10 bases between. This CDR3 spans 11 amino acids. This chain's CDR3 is CASRKGREQFF. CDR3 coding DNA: TGTGCCAGTAGGAAGGGGCGAGAGCAGTTCTTC.

CDR3 sequence: CASSDPATGETQYF. For the CDR3, the DNA is TGTGCCAGCAGTGACCCAGCAACCGGGGAGACCCAGTACTTC. This sequence joins TRBV2 and TRBJ2-5, with D hard to call. Trimming removed 3 bases from V and 5 bases from J, with 13 bases in between. This CDR3 spans 14 amino acids. Germline CDR1 SNHLY, CDR2 FYNNEI.

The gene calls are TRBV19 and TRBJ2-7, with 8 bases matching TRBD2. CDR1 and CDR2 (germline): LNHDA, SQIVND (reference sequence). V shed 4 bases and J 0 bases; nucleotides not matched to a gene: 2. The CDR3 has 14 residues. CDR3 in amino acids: CASSSGRLSYEQYF. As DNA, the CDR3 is TGTGCCAGTAGTAGCGGGAGGCTCTCCTACGAGCAGTACTTC.

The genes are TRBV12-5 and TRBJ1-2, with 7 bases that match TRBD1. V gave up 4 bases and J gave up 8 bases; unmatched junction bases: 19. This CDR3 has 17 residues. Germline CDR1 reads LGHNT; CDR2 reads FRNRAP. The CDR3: CASGSTGFHSTLVGYTF. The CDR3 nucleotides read TGTGCTAGTGGTTCGACAGGGTTTCATTCCACCCTGGTCGGCTACACCTTC.

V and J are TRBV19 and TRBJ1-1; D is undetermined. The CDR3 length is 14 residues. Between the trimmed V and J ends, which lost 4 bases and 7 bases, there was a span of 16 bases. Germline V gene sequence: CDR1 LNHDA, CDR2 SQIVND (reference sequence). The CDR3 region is CASSTGVAVREAFF. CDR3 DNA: TGTGCCAGTAGTACGGGTGTGGCAGTCCGTGAAGCTTTCTTT.

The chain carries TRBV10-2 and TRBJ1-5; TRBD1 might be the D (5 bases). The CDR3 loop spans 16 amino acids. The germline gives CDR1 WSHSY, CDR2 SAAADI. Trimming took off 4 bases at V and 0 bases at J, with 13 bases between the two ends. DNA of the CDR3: TGCGCCAGCAGTGCGAATCGACAGCGTAGCAATCAGCCCCAGCATTTT. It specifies CASSANRQRSNQPQHF.

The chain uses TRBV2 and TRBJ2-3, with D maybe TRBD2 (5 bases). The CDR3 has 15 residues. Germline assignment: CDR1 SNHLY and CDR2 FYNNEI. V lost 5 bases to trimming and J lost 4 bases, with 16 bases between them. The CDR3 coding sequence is TGTGCCAGCAGTTTATCCGGGATCCAGGCAGATACGCAGTATTTT. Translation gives CASSLSGIQADTQYF. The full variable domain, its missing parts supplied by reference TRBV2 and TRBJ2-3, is EPEVTQTPSHQVTQMGQEVILRCVPISNHLYFYWYRQILGQKVEFLVSFYNNEISEKSEIFDDQFSVERPDGSNFTLKIRSTKLEDSAMYFCASSLSGIQADTQYFGPGTRLTVL.

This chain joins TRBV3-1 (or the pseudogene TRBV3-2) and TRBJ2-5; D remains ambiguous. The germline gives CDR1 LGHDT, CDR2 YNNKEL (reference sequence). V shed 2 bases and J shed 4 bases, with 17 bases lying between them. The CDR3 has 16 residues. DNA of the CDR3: TGTGCCAGCAGCCAACGGTACCCCTACCAAAGAGAGACCCAGTACTTC. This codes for CASSQRYPYQRETQYF.

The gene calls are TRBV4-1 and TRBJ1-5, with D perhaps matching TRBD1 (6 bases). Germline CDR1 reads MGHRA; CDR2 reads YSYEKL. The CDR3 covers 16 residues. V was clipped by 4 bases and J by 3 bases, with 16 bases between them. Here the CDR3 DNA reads TGCGCCAGCAGCCCCCGAACAGGGACCTCCAATCAGCCCCAGCATTTT. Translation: CASSPRTGTSNQPQHF.